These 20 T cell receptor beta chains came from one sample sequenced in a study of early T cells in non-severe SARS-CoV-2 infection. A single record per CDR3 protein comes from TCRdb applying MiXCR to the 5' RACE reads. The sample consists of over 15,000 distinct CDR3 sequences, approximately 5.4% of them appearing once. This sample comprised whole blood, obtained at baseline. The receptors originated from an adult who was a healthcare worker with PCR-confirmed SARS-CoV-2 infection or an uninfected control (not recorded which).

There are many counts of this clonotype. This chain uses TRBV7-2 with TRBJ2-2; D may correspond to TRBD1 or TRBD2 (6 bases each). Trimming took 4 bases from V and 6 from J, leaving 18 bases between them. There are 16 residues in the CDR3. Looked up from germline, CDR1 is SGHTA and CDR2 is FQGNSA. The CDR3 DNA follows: TGTGCCAGCAGCTGGGCTAGGGGCGGGACATCCGGGGAGCTGTTTTTT. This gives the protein CASSWARGGTSGELFF.

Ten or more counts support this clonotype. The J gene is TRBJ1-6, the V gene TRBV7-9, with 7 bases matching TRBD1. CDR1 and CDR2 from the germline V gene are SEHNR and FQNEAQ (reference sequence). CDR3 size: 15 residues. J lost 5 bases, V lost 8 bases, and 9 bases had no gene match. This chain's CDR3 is CASGEGAINNSPLHF. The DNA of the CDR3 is TGTGCCAGCGGGGAGGGGGCCATTAATAATTCACCCCTCCACTTT.

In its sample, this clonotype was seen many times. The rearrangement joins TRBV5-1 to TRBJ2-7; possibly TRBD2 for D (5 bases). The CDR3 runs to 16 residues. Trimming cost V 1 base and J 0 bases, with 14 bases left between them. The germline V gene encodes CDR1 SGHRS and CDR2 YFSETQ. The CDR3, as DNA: TGCGCCAGCAGCTTGACCGGGGAAATAAGCTCCTACGAGCAGTACTTC. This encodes CASSLTGEISSYEQYF.

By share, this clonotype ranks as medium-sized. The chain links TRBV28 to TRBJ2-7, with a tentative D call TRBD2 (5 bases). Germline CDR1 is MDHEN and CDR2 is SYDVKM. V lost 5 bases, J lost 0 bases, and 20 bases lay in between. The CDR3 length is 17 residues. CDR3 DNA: TGTGCCAGCAGTAAAGGTGCGGGCAGTTCGAGCTCCTACGAGCAGTACTTC. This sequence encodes CASSKGAGSSSSYEQYF.

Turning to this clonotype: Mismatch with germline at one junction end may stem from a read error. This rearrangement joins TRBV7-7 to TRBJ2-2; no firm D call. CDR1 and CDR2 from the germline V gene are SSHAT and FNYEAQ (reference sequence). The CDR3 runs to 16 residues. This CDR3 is CASTKSPGRNTGELFF. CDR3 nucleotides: TGTGCTAGCACCAAATCCCCTGGTAGGAACACCGGGGAGCTGTTTTTT.

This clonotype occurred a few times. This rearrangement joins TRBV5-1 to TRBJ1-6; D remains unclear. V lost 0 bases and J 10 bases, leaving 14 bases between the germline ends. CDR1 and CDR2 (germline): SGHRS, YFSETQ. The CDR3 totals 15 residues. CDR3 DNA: TGCGCCAGCAGCTTGGACGGCAGAGGGCTGTCACCCCTCCACTTT. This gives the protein CASSLDGRGLSPLHF.

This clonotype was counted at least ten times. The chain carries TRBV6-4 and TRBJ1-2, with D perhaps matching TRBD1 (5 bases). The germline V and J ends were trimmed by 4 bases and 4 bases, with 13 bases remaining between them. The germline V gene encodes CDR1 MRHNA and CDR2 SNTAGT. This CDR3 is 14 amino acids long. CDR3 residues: CASSADRASYGYTF. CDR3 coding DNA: TGTGCCAGCAGTGCAGACAGAGCCAGCTATGGCTACACCTTC.

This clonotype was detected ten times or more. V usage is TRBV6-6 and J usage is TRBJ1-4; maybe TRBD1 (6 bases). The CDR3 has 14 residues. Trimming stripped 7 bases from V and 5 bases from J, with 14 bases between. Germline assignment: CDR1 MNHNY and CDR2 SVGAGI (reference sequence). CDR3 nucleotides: TGTGCCAGCACCTTGACAGGATCAAATGAAAAACTGTTTTTT. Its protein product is CASTLTGSNEKLFF.

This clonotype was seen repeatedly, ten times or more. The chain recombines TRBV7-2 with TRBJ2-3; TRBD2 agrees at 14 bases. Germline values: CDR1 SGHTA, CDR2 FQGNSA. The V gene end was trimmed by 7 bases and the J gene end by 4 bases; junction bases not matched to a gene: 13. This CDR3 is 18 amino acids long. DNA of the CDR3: TGTGCCAGCACCCGTAGTGGACTAGCGGGGGGAGGGGCAGATACGCAGTATTTT. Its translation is CASTRSGLAGGGADTQYF.

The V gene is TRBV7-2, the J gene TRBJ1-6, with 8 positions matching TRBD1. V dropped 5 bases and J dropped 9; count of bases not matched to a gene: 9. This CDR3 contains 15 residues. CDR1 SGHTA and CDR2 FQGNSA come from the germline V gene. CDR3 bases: TGTGCCAGCAGCATACGACAGGGGAGCGGTTCACCCCTCCACTTT. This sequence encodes CASSIRQGSGSPLHF.

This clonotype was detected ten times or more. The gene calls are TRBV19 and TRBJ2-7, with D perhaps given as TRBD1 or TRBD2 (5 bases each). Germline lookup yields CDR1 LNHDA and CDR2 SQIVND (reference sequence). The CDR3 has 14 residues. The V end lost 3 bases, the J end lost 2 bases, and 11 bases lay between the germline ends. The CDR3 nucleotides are TGTGCCAGTAGTATGGAGGACATCACCTACGAGCAGTACTTC. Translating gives CASSMEDITYEQYF.

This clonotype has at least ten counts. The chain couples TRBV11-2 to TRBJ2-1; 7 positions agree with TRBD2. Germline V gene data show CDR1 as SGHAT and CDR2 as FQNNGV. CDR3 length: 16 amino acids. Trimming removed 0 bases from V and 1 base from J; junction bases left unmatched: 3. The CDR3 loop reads CASSLDRGESYNEQFF. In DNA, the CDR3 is TGTGCCAGCAGCTTAGATCGGGGGGAATCCTACAATGAGCAGTTCTTC.

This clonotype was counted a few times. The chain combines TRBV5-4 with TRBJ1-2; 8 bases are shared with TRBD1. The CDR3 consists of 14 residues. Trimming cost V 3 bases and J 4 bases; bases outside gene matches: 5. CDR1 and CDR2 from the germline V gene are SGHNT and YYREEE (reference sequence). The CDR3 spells CASSSPRGLYGYTF. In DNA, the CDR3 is TGTGCCAGCAGCTCCCCCAGGGGGCTCTATGGCTACACCTTC.

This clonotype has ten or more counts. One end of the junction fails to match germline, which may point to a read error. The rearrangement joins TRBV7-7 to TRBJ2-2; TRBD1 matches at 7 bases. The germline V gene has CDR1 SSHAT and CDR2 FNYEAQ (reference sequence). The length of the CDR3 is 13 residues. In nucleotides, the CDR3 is TGTGCTAGCAGCCGAGACAGGGCCGGGGAGCTGTTTTTT. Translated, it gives CASSRDRAGELFF. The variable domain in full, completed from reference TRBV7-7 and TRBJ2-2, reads GAGVSQSPRYKVTKRGQDVTLRCDPISSHATLYWYQQALGQGPEFLTYFNYEAQPDKSGLPSDRFSAERPEGSISTLTIQRTEQRDSAMYRCASSRDRAGELFFGEGSRLTVL.

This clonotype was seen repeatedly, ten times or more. The chain's CDR3 is CASSKTGEGDTEAFF. In DNA form, the CDR3 reads TGTGCCAGCAGTAAGACAGGGGAGGGGGACACTGAAGCTTTCTTT. J is TRBJ1-1 and V is TRBV6-6, with TRBD1 matching over 8 bases. V shed 5 bases and J 3 bases; nucleotides not matched to a gene: 8. The length of the CDR3 is 15 residues. Germline V gene lookup returns CDR1 MNHNY and CDR2 SVGAGI (reference sequence).

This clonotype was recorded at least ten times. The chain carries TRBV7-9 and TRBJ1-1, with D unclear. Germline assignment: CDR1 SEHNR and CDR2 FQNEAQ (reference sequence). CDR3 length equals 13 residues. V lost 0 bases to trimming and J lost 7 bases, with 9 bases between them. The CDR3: CASSLAEFGEAFF. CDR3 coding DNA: TGTGCCAGCAGCTTAGCTGAATTTGGTGAAGCTTTCTTT.

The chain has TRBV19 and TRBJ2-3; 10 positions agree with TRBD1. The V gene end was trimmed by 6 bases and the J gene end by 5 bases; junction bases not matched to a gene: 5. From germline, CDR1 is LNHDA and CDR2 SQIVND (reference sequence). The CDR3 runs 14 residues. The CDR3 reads CASSEDRGRDTQYF. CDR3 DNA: TGTGCCAGTAGCGAGGACAGGGGGAGAGATACGCAGTATTTT.

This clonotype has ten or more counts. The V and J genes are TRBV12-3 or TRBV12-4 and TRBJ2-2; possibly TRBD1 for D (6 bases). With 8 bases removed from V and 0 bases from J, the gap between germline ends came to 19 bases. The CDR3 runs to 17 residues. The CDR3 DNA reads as TGTGCCAGCGCGTCCCTACTTGGGGGCGCGAACACCGGGGAGCTGTTTTTT. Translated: CASASLLGGANTGELFF.

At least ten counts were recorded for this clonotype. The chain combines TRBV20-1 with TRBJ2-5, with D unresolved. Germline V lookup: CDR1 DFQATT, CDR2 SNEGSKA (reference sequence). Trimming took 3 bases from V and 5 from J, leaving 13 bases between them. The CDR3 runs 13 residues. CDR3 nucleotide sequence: TGCAGTGCTAGCGACCTGCTGGGCGAGACCCAGTACTTC. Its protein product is CSASDLLGETQYF.

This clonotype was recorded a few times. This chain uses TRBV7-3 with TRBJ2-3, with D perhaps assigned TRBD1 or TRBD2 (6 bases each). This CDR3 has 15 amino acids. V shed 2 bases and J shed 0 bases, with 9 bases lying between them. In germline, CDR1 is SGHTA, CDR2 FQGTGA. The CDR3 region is CASSLWGASTDTQYF. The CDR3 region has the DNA TGTGCCAGCAGCTTATGGGGGGCGAGCACAGATACGCAGTATTTT.